This T cell receptor beta chain was sequenced for a study of T cell responses to AZD1222 COVID-19 vaccine. Profiled with immunoSEQ multiplex PCR; TCRdb holds only in-frame clones, not every one. Of around 130,000 clones in the sample, roughly 88% were seen once. Germline CDR1 reads KGHSY; CDR2 reads FQNENV. Trimming at V came to 4 bases and at J to 3 bases, leaving 4 bases not matched to a gene. The CDR3 covers 14 residues. This chain uses TRBV16 with TRBJ1-1; TRBD1 matches 8 bases. This receptor was identified in an adult in good health. Source: peripheral blood, taken on day 0 of AZD1222 vaccination. CDR3 sequence (DNA): TGTGCCAGCAGCCTACAGGGGGAACACACTGAAGCTTTCTTT. Translated: CASSLQGEHTEAFF.